This T cell receptor beta chain was captured by sequencing in a study of pediatric ulcerative colitis. Clones were read by immunoSEQ multiplex PCR, and TCRdb kept only the in-frame ones, dropping some. The sample records tens of thousands of clones, approximately 87% being singletons. Deletions cut 8 bases from V and 1 base from J, with 17 bases between. The CDR3 is 15 amino acids. Germline CDR1 MGHDK, CDR2 SYGVNS. The rearrangement links TRBV25-1 to TRBJ1-1; D is ambiguous. The sample taken for sequencing was blood. The clonotype was recovered from a boy between 10 and 17 years old with severe ulcerative colitis. The CDR3 DNA reads as TGTGCCAGCCGGGTCCCGGGGTATTGGAACACTGAAGCTTTCTTT. Translating gives CASRVPGYWNTEAFF.